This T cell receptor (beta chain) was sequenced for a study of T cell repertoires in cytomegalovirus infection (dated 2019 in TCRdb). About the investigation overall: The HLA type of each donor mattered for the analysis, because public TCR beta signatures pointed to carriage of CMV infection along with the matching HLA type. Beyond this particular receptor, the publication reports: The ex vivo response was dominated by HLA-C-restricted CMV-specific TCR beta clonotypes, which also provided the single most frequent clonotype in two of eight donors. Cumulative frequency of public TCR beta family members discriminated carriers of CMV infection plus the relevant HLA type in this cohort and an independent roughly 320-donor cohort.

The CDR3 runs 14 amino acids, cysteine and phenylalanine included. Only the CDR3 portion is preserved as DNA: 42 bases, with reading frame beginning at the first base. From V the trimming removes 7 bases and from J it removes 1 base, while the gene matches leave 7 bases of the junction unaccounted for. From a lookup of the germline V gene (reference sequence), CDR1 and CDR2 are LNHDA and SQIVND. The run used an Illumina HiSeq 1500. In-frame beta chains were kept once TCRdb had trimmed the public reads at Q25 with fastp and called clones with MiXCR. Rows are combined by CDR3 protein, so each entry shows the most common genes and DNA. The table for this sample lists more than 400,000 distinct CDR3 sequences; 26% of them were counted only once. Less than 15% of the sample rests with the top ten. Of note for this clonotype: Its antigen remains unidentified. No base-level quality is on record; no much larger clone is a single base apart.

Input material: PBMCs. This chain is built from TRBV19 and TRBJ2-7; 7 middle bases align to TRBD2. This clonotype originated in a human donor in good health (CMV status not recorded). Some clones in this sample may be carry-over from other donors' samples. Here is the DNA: TGTGCCAGTAAAAAAGCGGGACTATCCTACGAGCAGTACTTC. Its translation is CASKKAGLSYEQYF.